This T cell receptor (beta chain) comes out of a study of cytomegalovirus exposure and HLA in healthy donors. Notes on the study in general: A later analysis found common viral pathogens apparently linked to several of the most significant clusters. Accurate predictions that matched the HLA-A and HLA-B alleles of most subjects were reportedly made from TCR beta sequences.

The CDR3 loop spans 13 amino acids. The J segment lost 1 base and the V segment lost 3 bases, leaving 1 base of the junction unmatched. Germline V gives CDR1 SGHRS, CDR2 YFSETQ. The PCR was carried out with 60 Vbeta primers and 13 Jbeta primers. The method was immunoSEQ multiplex PCR; TCRdb's version includes in-frame clones alone and lacks a portion of them. This table holds tens of thousands of clones, approximately 75% found once. With respect to this clone: The antigen is undetermined.

This clonotype originated in a woman in her thirties or forties in good health and CMV-seronegative. The sample taken for sequencing was PBMCs. J is TRBJ2-7 and V is TRBV5-1; 7 nucleotides match TRBD1. CDR3 DNA: TGCGCCAGCAGCTGGACAGGATCCTACGAGCAGTACTTC. Encoded protein: CASSWTGSYEQYF. The whole variable domain, remainder taken from reference TRBV5-1 and TRBJ2-7, is KAGVTQTPRYLIKTRGQQVTLSCSPISGHRSVSWYQQTPGQGLQFLFEYFSETQRNKGNFPGRFSGRQFSNSRSEMNVSTLELGDSALYLCASSWTGSYEQYFGPGTRLTVT.